This TCR beta chain was identified in a study of blood T cell repertoires in COVID-19. Looking at the study overall: COVID-19 samples from acute and convalescent phases originated in the United States, Italy and Spain.

Per the original methods: Counts of nucleated cells, estimated from reference gene primer amplification, were obtained. Profiling relied on immunoSEQ multiplex PCR, and the TCRdb table lists in-frame clones only, not all of them. V and J calls plus clone size are reproduced from that table; the DNA served to infer D and trimming. The data hold some 150,000 clones, with approximately 87% observed a single time. Sample: peripheral blood. The TCR originated in a middle-aged man who had recovered from COVID-19.

The CDR3: CASSLRQGNQPQHF. The CDR3 DNA follows: TGTGCCAGCAGTTTAAGACAGGGCAATCAGCCCCAGCATTTT. This chain connects TRBV7-2 to TRBJ1-5, with D tentatively TRBD1 (6 bases). Per the germline V gene, CDR1 is SGHTA and CDR2 is FQGNSA. This CDR3 region has 14 residues. V was trimmed by 6 bases and J by 2 bases, leaving 11 bases between them.